The next 32 T cell receptor beta chains were all read from a single sample in a study of cytomegalovirus exposure and HLA in healthy donors. The PCR contained 60 Vbeta and 13 Jbeta primers. The method was immunoSEQ multiplex PCR; TCRdb's version includes in-frame clones alone and lacks a portion of them. The repertoire has some 30,000 clones, around 84% of them found once; the top ten carry less than 4%. The sequencing input was PBMCs. Receptors originate from a woman younger than 35 in good health and CMV-seronegative.

This rearrangement joins TRBV7-2 to TRBJ2-1; 9 bases agree with TRBD2. After removal of 4 bases from V and 6 bases from J, the junction contained 10 bases not matched to a gene. CDR3 length: 16 residues. CDR1 is SGHTA, CDR2 FQGNSA, per germline. CDR3 nucleotide sequence: TGTGCCAGCAGCTATAGAGCCGGGACTAGCTCCAATGAGCAGTTCTTC. Its protein product is CASSYRAGTSSNEQFF.

This clone showed up just a few times. The genes are TRBV9 and TRBJ2-2; maybe TRBD1 (6 bases). There are 14 residues in the CDR3. Germline loops: CDR1 SGDLS, CDR2 YYNGEE. Trimming stripped 0 bases from V and 7 bases from J, with 10 bases between. For the CDR3, the DNA is TGTGCCAGCAGCGTAGAGGAGACAGGCGGGGAGCTGTTTTTT. Translating it yields CASSVEETGGELFF.

The chain employs TRBV28 and TRBJ1-5, with 9 bases aligning to TRBD1. CDR3 size: 14 residues. V was clipped by 5 bases and J by 8 bases; unmatched bases: 7. From germline, CDR1 is MDHEN and CDR2 SYDVKM. The CDR3 spells CASSPGQGFEPQHF. For the CDR3, the DNA is TGTGCCAGCAGTCCGGGACAGGGATTTGAGCCCCAGCATTTT.

The chain has TRBV4-3 and TRBJ2-7, with TRBD1 as a possible D gene (6 bases). Germline V CDR1 and CDR2: LGHNA, YSLEER. The CDR3 covers 15 residues. V was shortened by 2 bases and J by 2 bases, with 13 bases between the two germline ends. Written as DNA, the CDR3 is TGCGCCAGCAGCCAAAATCTGCAGGGGACCTACGAGCAGTACTTC. Amino acid sequence: CASSQNLQGTYEQYF.

The genes are TRBV4-3 and TRBJ1-3; D is unresolved. Deletions cut 3 bases from V and 0 bases from J, with 12 bases between. Per the germline V gene, CDR1 is LGHNA and CDR2 is YSLEER. This CDR3 spans 16 amino acids. CDR3 region: CASSQPEVGSGNTIYF. Here the CDR3 DNA reads TGCGCCAGCAGCCAGCCTGAGGTAGGCTCTGGAAACACCATATATTTT.

J is TRBJ2-7 and V is TRBV19; D is unclear. This CDR3 has 11 amino acids. V was pared by 6 bases and J by 4 bases, with 7 bases between. CDR1 is LNHDA and CDR2 is SQIVND in the germline V gene (reference sequence). CDR3 DNA sequence: TGTGCCAGTAGCATCGGGTACGAGCAGTACTTC. This sequence encodes CASSIGYEQYF.

The V gene is TRBV7-3, the J gene TRBJ2-1; 8 bases align to TRBD1. CDR3 length equals 17 residues. The trim removed 2 bases at V and 9 bases at J, leaving 15 bases unmatched. Looked up from germline, CDR1 is SGHTA and CDR2 is FQGTGA. The chain's CDR3 is CASSLEPHTGGEGEQFF. The CDR3 DNA is TGTGCCAGCAGCTTAGAACCCCACACAGGGGGTGAGGGTGAGCAGTTCTTC. Complete variable domain (other parts from reference TRBV7-3 and TRBJ2-1): GAGVSQTPSNKVTEKGKYVELRCDPISGHTALYWYRQSLGQGPEFLIYFQGTGAADDSGLPNDRFFAVRPEGSVSTLKIQRTERGDSAVYLCASSLEPHTGGEGEQFFGPGTRLTVL.

The gene calls are TRBV7-3 and TRBJ2-4, with D possibly matching TRBD1 (5 bases). V shed 1 base and J shed 9 bases, with 10 bases lying between them. This CDR3 comprises 13 residues. CDR1 SGHTA and CDR2 FQGTGA come from the germline V gene. This CDR3 reads CASSLNQGGIQYF. CDR3 nucleotide sequence: TGTGCCAGCAGCTTAAACCAGGGCGGCATTCAGTACTTC.

This rearrangement joins TRBV7-9 to TRBJ2-3; 7 positions match TRBD2. The CDR3 has 13 amino acids. Losses at the gene ends were 6 bases for V and 3 bases for J; bases not matched to a gene: 3. Per germline, CDR1 SEHNR and CDR2 FQNEAQ (reference sequence). CDR3 in amino acids: CASRGGSTDTQYF. CDR3 bases: TGTGCCAGCAGGGGAGGGTCGACAGATACGCAGTATTTT.

V usage is TRBV10-3 and J usage is TRBJ2-5; the D gene is possibly TRBD1 (6 bases). V was pared by 10 bases and J by 5 bases, with 26 bases between. CDR1 is ENHRY, CDR2 SYGVKD, per germline. CDR3 size: 16 residues. CDR3 loop: CARGPGQKGDEETQYF. The CDR3 nucleotides are TGTGCCAGAGGACCGGGCCAAAAGGGGGATGAGGAGACCCAGTACTTC.

This clone was counted a single time. The chain has TRBV7-9 and TRBJ2-7; 7 bases line up with TRBD2. The CDR3 loop spans 12 amino acids. Germline lookup yields CDR1 SEHNR and CDR2 FQNEAQ (reference sequence). With 0 bases clipped from V and 11 bases from J, the junction kept 4 bases outside the gene matches. CDR3 residues: CASSLAGGDEYF. CDR3 sequence (DNA): TGTGCCAGCAGCTTAGCGGGGGGGGACGAGTACTTC.

The chain recombines TRBV19 with TRBJ2-2; a weak D match, TRBD2 (5 bases). Germline V CDR1 and CDR2: LNHDA, SQIVND (reference sequence). Trimming pared 5 bases from V and 2 bases from J, leaving 12 bases between. The CDR3 contains 15 residues. CDR3 bases: TGTGCCAGTAGTCGGAGAGGGAGCAACACCGGGGAGCTGTTTTTT. Translating gives CASSRRGSNTGELFF.

The rearrangement links TRBV10-3 to TRBJ2-2, with TRBD2 matching 9 bases. The CDR3 is 15 amino acids. CDR1 is ENHRY, CDR2 SYGVKD, per germline. The junction had 6 bases not matched to a gene; V was cut back by 4 bases and J by 6 bases. CDR3 nucleotide sequence: TGTGCCATCAGTGGAGGCGGGAGGGAAGCCGGGGAGCTGTTTTTT. Translation: CAISGGGREAGELFF.

This clone was seen more than once but under ten times. The V and J genes are TRBV25-1 and TRBJ1-4; 7 bases align to TRBD1. The V and J ends lost 4 bases and 8 bases, in that order; junction bases with no gene match: 4. Germline CDR1 and CDR2: MGHDK and SYGVNS. This CDR3 contains 13 residues. This CDR3 reads CASSGQGGEKLFF. The CDR3 nucleotides read TGTGCCAGCAGTGGACAGGGTGGGGAAAAACTGTTTTTT.

V is TRBV14 and J is TRBJ2-2; D not certain. The CDR3 is 14 residues long. CDR1 and CDR2 (germline): SGHDN, FVKESK. Between the trimmed V and J ends, which lost 0 bases and 4 bases, there was a span of 6 bases. CDR3 sequence reads: CASSQEQVTGELFF. CDR3 nucleotides: TGTGCCAGCAGCCAAGAGCAGGTCACCGGGGAGCTGTTTTTT.

The chain links TRBV14 to TRBJ2-1; 9 bases agree with TRBD2. The CDR3 consists of 15 residues. The germline CDR1 and CDR2 sequences are SGHDN and FVKESK. V lost 3 bases, J lost 6 bases, and 6 bases stayed unmatched. CDR3: CASSQVAGVGNEQFF. CDR3 DNA: TGTGCCAGCAGCCAGGTAGCGGGAGTGGGCAATGAGCAGTTCTTC.

The genes are TRBV6-5 and TRBJ1-6, with D perhaps matching TRBD1 (5 bases). Germline V gene lookup returns CDR1 MNHEY and CDR2 SVGAGI. V was pared by 0 bases and J by 7 bases, with 13 bases between. The CDR3 length is 16 residues. CDR3 bases: TGTGCCAGCAGTTACTCGCCAGGGATTAGGAATTCACCCCTCCACTTT. It is translated as CASSYSPGIRNSPLHF.

In its sample, this clone was seen once. This chain connects TRBV7-2 to TRBJ1-4; D may be TRBD1 (5 bases). This CDR3 is 14 amino acids long. Deletions cut 5 bases from V and 4 bases from J, with 11 bases between. Germline CDR1 and CDR2: SGHTA and FQGNSA. The CDR3 DNA follows: TGTGCCAGCAGCGCAGGGCACGGTAATGAAAAACTGTTTTTT. Its protein is CASSAGHGNEKLFF.

This rearrangement joins TRBV4-3 to TRBJ2-3; the D gene is possibly TRBD1 (6 bases). The CDR3 sequence is 15 residues long. The V gene lost 4 bases and the J gene lost 1 base, with 12 bases spanning the gap. Germline loops: CDR1 LGHNA, CDR2 YSLEER. CDR3 DNA sequence: TGCGCCAGCAGCCGGAACAGGGATCGCACAGATACGCAGTATTTT. It translates to CASSRNRDRTDTQYF.

In this sample, this clone turned up a few times. The V gene is TRBV10-3, the J gene TRBJ2-7; D perhaps matches TRBD1 (6 bases). Germline assignment: CDR1 ENHRY and CDR2 SYGVKD. This CDR3 has 14 amino acids. The V end lost 3 bases, the J end lost 2 bases, and 11 bases lay between the germline ends. CDR3 coding DNA: TGTGCCATCAGTGATCTTGGGGGCACCTACGAGCAGTACTTC. It encodes CAISDLGGTYEQYF.

The chain carries TRBV5-4 and TRBJ1-3; D possibly corresponds to TRBD1 (6 bases). The CDR3 extends over 14 amino acids. CDR1 SGHNT and CDR2 YYREEE come from the germline V gene (reference sequence). V was trimmed by 5 bases and J by 0 bases, leaving 9 bases between them. The CDR3: CASRAQGSGNTIYF. For the CDR3, the DNA is TGTGCCAGCAGGGCACAGGGCTCTGGAAACACCATATATTTT.

The chain combines TRBV30 with TRBJ2-1, with TRBD2 matching over 7 bases. Germline CDR1 reads GTSNPN; CDR2 reads SVGIG (reference sequence). J gave up 9 bases and V 2 bases, and 4 bases lay outside the gene matches. This CDR3 is 12 amino acids long. This CDR3 is CAWSKRESEQFF. The CDR3 DNA sequence: TGTGCCTGGAGTAAGCGGGAAAGTGAGCAGTTCTTC.

The gene calls are TRBV7-6 and TRBJ2-1; 9 positions agree with TRBD2. CDR1 is SGHVS and CDR2 is FNYEAQ in the germline V gene. With V trimmed by 5 bases and J by 4 bases, 9 bases remained unmatched. The CDR3 consists of 16 residues. The CDR3 bases are TGTGCCAGCAGCCCCTTCGGACTAGCGCAGTACAATGAGCAGTTCTTC. This gives the protein CASSPFGLAQYNEQFF.

CDR3 residues: CASSSPTASSGANVLTF. The CDR3, as DNA: TGTGCCAGCAGCTCGCCAACAGCCTCATCTGGGGCCAACGTCCTGACTTTC. This chain links TRBV11-2 with TRBJ2-6; D gene uncertain. Trimming took 4 bases from V and 1 from J, leaving 14 bases between them. CDR1 and CDR2 from the germline V gene are SGHAT and FQNNGV. This CDR3 spans 17 amino acids.

About this clone itself: Other nucleotide sequences from this sample produce the same CDR3. The chain joins TRBV4-1 to TRBJ2-1; possibly TRBD2 for D (6 bases). V was shortened by 2 bases and J by 9 bases, with 17 bases between the two germline ends. Germline values: CDR1 MGHRA, CDR2 YSYEKL. The CDR3 sequence is 15 residues long. CDR3 sequence reads: CASSQSPGLAVEQFF. CDR3 DNA: TGCGCCAGCAGCCAATCCCCTGGATTAGCGGTTGAGCAGTTCTTC.

As for this clone: Germline and junction disagree at one end, which may indicate a read error. The chain has TRBV19 and TRBJ1-5; TRBD1 is a possible D gene (5 bases). The CDR3 has 14 residues. Germline V gene data show CDR1 as LNHDA and CDR2 as SQIVND (reference sequence). DNA of the CDR3: TGTGCCAGTAGCCGTGGGACCAACCGGGAGCCCCAGAATTTT. It encodes CASSRGTNREPQNF.

As to this clone: Sequence at one end of the junction differs from germline and may be a read error. The chain is built from TRBV5-1 and TRBJ1-5, with 9 bases lining up with TRBD1. Germline CDR1 and CDR2: SGHRS and YFSETQ. The CDR3 contains 16 residues. DNA for the CDR3: TGCGCCAGCAGCCCTGGGACAGGGATCCCGATCGGAGGCCAGAATTTT. Amino acids: CASSPGTGIPIGGQNF.

The chain recombines TRBV25-1 with TRBJ2-7; D unresolved. The CDR3 covers 14 residues. Germline loops: CDR1 MGHDK, CDR2 SYGVNS. Deletions cut 3 bases from V and 1 base from J, with 10 bases between. The CDR3 sequence is CASSDRPGSYEQYF. The CDR3 bases are TGTGCCAGCAGTGACAGGCCTGGATCCTACGAGCAGTACTTC.

The chain recombines TRBV6-1 with TRBJ2-3, with 8 bases identical to TRBD2. This CDR3 has 14 residues. V shed 4 bases and J 1 base; nucleotides not matched to a gene: 1. CDR1 and CDR2 (germline): MNHNS, SASEGT. The CDR3 loop reads CASSAGGRTDTQYF. The CDR3 nucleotides read TGTGCCAGCAGTGCGGGAGGGCGCACAGATACGCAGTATTTT.

The chain joins TRBV4-3 to TRBJ1-2; 9 bases line up with TRBD1. Germline CDR1 LGHNA, CDR2 YSLEER. CDR3 size: 17 residues. J was trimmed by 3 bases and V by 1 base; bases with no gene match: 9. CDR3 DNA sequence: TGCGCCAGCAGCCAAGTCATGCTTGGGGACAGGGACTATGGCTACACCTTC. It codes for CASSQVMLGDRDYGYTF.

This clone was picked up one time. This sequence joins TRBV4-3 and TRBJ2-5, with D hard to call. The J call may be mistaken, given a closer DNA end match to TRBJ2-7. Germline V gene sequence: CDR1 LGHNA, CDR2 YSLEER. The CDR3 totals 14 residues. This CDR3 is CASSQDHLFYEQYF. The CDR3 coding sequence is TGCGCCAGCAGCCAAGATCATTTATTCTACGAGCAGTACTTC.

The chain couples TRBV4-3 to TRBJ2-7; a weak D match, TRBD2 (6 bases). The V end was cut by 3 bases, the J end by 6 bases, with 18 bases between. The CDR3 is 15 amino acids. Looked up from germline, CDR1 is LGHNA and CDR2 is YSLEER. The CDR3 bases are TGCGCCAGCAGCCATAGACTAGACAAATATGGCGAGCAGTACTTC. This encodes CASSHRLDKYGEQYF.